This T cell receptor (beta chain) appears in the sequencing data of a study of shared clonotypes between healthy human individuals. Overall study: Each donor contributed plates that comprised three CD4 naive, three CD4 memory, two CD8 naive and one CD8 memory.

CDR1 and CDR2 from the germline V gene are SGHRS and YFSETQ. After removal of 4 bases from V and 2 bases from J, the junction contained 8 bases not matched to a gene. This CDR3 has 15 residues. TCRdb keeps only in-frame clones here, not all; method: immunoSEQ multiplex PCR. Of about 2.5 million clones listed, 85% to 95% were seen once; the top ten hold more than 0.35%. There were no recent acute infections or vaccinations among the donors, who were healthy HIV-negative adults. Sample: naive CD4+ T cells from PBMCs. Indicated subset: CD45RA+ positively selected. The chain carries TRBV5-1 and TRBJ2-7; 8 positions match TRBD2. The sequence was obtained from a man aged 18 to 30 in good health. Some clones in this sample may be carry-over from other donors' samples. The CDR3 coding sequence is TGCGCCAGCAGCCCTTTAGCGGGGTCCACCTACGAGCAGTACTTC. Protein product: CASSPLAGSTYEQYF.